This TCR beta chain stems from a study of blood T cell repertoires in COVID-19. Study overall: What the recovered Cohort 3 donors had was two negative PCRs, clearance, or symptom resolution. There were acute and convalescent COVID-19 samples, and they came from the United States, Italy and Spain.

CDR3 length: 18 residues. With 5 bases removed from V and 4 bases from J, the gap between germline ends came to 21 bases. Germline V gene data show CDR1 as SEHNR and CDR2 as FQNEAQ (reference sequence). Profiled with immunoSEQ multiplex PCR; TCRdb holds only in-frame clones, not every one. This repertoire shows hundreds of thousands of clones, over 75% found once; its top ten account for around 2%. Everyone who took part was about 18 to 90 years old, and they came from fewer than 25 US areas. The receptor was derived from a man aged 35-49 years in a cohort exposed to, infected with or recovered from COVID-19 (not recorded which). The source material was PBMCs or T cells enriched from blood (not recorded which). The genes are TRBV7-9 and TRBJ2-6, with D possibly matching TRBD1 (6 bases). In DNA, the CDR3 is TGTGCCAGCAGCCAGAACAGGGCCCTTGCAGTGGGGGCCAACGTCCTGACTTTC. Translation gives CASSQNRALAVGANVLTF.